In its sample, the clone carrying this TCR beta chain was seen once. Its antigen is unknown. The entry originates in a study of OX40 agonist ivuxolimab in advanced cancers. Background on the study: Patients with hepatocellular carcinoma, melanoma, renal cell or head and neck cancer made up the dose-escalation patients.

Findings and limits, study-wide: Circulating CD4+ and CD8+ T cells showed clonal expansion by week 6 at 0.1 to 3.0 mg/kg. Some patients who did not respond also had low normalized T-cell clonal expansion.

Assay: immunoSEQ multiplex PCR; the TCRdb copy retains only in-frame clones and omits some. The sample comprises tens of thousands of clones, about 76% of which are singletons, and 32% rests with the top ten. The CDR3 contains 20 residues. The ends were cut back, 2 bases at V and 0 bases at J, with 23 bases in the middle. V usage is TRBV6-7 and J usage is TRBJ1-5, with D perhaps matching TRBD1 (6 bases). TRBV6-7 is labeled an ORF, and its function is uncertain. This clonotype was sampled from an adult with an advanced solid tumor such as melanoma, head and neck, liver or kidney cancer. The specimen comprised CD4+ or CD8+ T cells sorted from blood, sampled in a trial of the OX40 agonist ivuxolimab. CDR3 sequence reads: CASSYRKGQLDYYSNQPQHF. Here the CDR3 DNA reads TGTGCCAGCAGTTACCGAAAAGGACAGCTAGATTATTATAGCAATCAGCCCCAGCATTTT.